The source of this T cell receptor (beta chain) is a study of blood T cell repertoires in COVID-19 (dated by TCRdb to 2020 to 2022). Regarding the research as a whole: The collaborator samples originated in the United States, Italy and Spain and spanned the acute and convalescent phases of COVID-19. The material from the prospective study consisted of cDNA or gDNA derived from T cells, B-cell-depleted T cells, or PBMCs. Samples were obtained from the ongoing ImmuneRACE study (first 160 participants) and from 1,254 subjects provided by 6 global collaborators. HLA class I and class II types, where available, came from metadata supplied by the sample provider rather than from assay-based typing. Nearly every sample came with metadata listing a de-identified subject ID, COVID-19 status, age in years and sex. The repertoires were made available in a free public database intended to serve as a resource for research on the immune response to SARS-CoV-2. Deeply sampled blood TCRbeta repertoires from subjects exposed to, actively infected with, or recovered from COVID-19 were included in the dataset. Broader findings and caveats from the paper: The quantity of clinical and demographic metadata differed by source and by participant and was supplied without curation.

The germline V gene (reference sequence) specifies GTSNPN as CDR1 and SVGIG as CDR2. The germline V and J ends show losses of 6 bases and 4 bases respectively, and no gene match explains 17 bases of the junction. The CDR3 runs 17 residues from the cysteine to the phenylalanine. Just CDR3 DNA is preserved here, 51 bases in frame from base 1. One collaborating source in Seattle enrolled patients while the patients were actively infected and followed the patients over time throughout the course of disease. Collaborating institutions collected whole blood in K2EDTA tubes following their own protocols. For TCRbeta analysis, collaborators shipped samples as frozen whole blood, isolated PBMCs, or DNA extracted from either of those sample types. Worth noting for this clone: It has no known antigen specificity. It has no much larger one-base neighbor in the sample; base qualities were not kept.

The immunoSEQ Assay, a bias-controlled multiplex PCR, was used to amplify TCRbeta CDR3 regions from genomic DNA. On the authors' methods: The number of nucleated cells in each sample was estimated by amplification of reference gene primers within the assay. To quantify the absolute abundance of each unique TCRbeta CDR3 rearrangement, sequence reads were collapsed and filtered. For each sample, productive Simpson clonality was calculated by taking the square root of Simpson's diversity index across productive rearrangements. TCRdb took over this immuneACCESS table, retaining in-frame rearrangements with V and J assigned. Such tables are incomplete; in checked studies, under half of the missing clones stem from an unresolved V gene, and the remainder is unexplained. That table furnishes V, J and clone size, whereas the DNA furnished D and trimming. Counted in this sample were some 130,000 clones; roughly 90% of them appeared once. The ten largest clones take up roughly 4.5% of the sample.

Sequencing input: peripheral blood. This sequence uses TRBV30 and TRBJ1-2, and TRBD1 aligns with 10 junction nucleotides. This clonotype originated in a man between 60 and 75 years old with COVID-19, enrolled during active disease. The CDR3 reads CACYPGQGRLGIYGYTF. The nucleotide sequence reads TGTGCCTGTTACCCGGGACAGGGGCGTTTAGGCATCTATGGCTACACCTTC.